This entry lists 7 T cell receptor beta chains sequenced from one sample in a study of T cell responses to AZD1222 COVID-19 vaccine. Method: immunoSEQ multiplex PCR; TCRdb's copy keeps in-frame clones and lacks some. The sample contains 85,000 to 110,000 clones, about nine tenths of which appear only once. The material sequenced was peripheral blood, taken on day 0 of AZD1222 vaccination. These receptors were collected from an adult in good health.

The chain uses TRBV7-9 and TRBJ2-6; 7 bases match TRBD1. The CDR3 totals 17 residues. Looked up from germline, CDR1 is SEHNR and CDR2 is FQNEAQ (reference sequence). V shed 3 bases, J shed 3 bases, and the junction held 8 bases outside the gene matches. CDR3 in DNA: TGTGCCAGCAGCTTGGGCAGGGGGTTGAATGGGGCCAACGTCCTGACTTTC. This sequence encodes CASSLGRGLNGANVLTF.

The genes are TRBV6-5 and TRBJ1-4; tentative D call: TRBD1 (6 bases). The CDR3 runs to 15 residues. From germline, CDR1 is MNHEY and CDR2 SVGAGI. The V gene lost 0 bases and the J gene lost 11 bases, with 16 bases spanning the gap. The CDR3 reads CASSYSVLKGGKLFF. In DNA form, the CDR3 reads TGTGCCAGCAGTTACTCGGTCCTAAAGGGGGGGAAACTGTTTTTT.

The CDR3 region has the DNA TGTGCCAGCAGCAGCCGGGGAAACTACAATGAGCAGTTCTTC. Translated: CASSSRGNYNEQFF. The chain combines TRBV2 with TRBJ2-1, with D possibly TRBD2 on 5 matching bases. Trimming pared 6 bases from V and 3 bases from J, leaving 12 bases between. In germline, CDR1 is SNHLY, CDR2 FYNNEI. The CDR3 is 14 amino acids.

This chain joins TRBV14 and TRBJ1-2; 7 nucleotides line up with TRBD1. Germline CDR1 is SGHDN and CDR2 is FVKESK. This CDR3 has 13 residues. Losses at the gene ends were 5 bases for V and 4 bases for J; bases not matched to a gene: 4. The CDR3 reads CASSTTGLYGYTF. The CDR3 coding sequence is TGTGCCAGCAGCACGACAGGGCTCTATGGCTACACCTTC.

This chain connects TRBV15 to TRBJ2-5; 7 bases fit TRBD2. Germline V CDR1 and CDR2: LNHNV, YYDKDF (reference sequence). V lost 1 base, J lost 7 bases, and 12 bases stayed unmatched. The CDR3 has 16 residues. CDR3 nucleotide sequence: TGTGCCACCAGCAGAGGGGCCGGGAGCGGGGTAGGGACCCAGTACTTC. Protein sequence: CATSRGAGSGVGTQYF.

The CDR3: CASPPSRDRDGGTDTQYF. The CDR3 DNA reads TGTGCCAGCCCACCGTCCCGGGACAGGGATGGGGGCACAGATACGCAGTATTTT. The genes are TRBV21-1 and TRBJ2-3; the table's D gene call, TRBD1, was not cross checked with the DNA. TRBV21-1 is classified as a pseudogene. The CDR3 runs to 18 residues.

This chain connects TRBV14 to TRBJ1-2, with D uncertain. Trimming pared 3 bases from V and 6 bases from J, leaving 11 bases between. The germline CDR1 and CDR2 sequences are SGHDN and FVKESK. The CDR3 runs 13 residues. The CDR3 protein is CASSHGPDNGYTF. The CDR3 bases are TGTGCCAGCAGCCACGGACCTGACAATGGCTACACCTTC.